This entry lists 26 T cell receptor beta chains sequenced from one sample in a study of blood T cell repertoires in COVID-19. The assay was immunoSEQ multiplex PCR, and TCRdb's table has in-frame clones only and misses some. The sample records 160,000 or so clones, around 85% being singletons. The sequencing input was PBMCs or T cells enriched from blood (not recorded which). These receptors were taken from a woman between 40 and 50 years old with acute COVID-19.

The genes are TRBV6-1 and TRBJ2-2, with D tentatively TRBD2 (5 bases). Germline assignment: CDR1 MNHNS and CDR2 SASEGT. Trimming left V 0 bases short and J 6 bases short, with 14 bases between. The CDR3 sequence is 16 residues long. The CDR3 nucleotides read TGTGCCAGCAGTGAAGCTGGACTCGCTCGACCCGGGGAGCTGTTTTTT. It encodes CASSEAGLARPGELFF.

The CDR3 sequence: CASSSLGRRQETQYF. CDR3 DNA: TGTGCCAGCAGCTCCCTAGGCCGCCGCCAAGAGACCCAGTACTTC. V and J are TRBV5-4 and TRBJ2-5; D gene ambiguous. Germline assignment: CDR1 SGHNT and CDR2 YYREEE (reference sequence). CDR3 size: 15 residues. Trimming shortened V by 3 bases and J by 1 base, and 13 bases separated the two germline ends.

This clone was observed a handful of times. CDR3 amino acids: CASSLGPFETQYF. CDR3 nucleotide sequence: TGTGCCAGCAGTTTAGGGCCATTCGAGACCCAGTACTTC. The rearrangement links TRBV27 to TRBJ2-5, with D uncertain. Germline V gene lookup returns CDR1 MNHEY and CDR2 SMNVEV (reference sequence). Trimming removed 2 bases from V and 5 bases from J, with 9 bases in between. This CDR3 comprises 13 residues.

The chain carries TRBV11-1 and TRBJ2-5; TRBD1 matches at 11 bases. The CDR3 is made up of 16 amino acids. The germline CDR1 and CDR2 sequences are SGHAT and FQDESV (reference sequence). J was trimmed by 5 bases and V by 1 base; bases with no gene match: 6. The CDR3 nucleotides read TGTGCCAGCAGCTTAGGAGGACAGGGGGCGTTCGAGACCCAGTACTTC. Amino acids: CASSLGGQGAFETQYF.

V and J are TRBV7-9 and TRBJ1-2; no clear D gene. Germline V gene lookup returns CDR1 SEHNR and CDR2 FQNEAQ (reference sequence). The CDR3 runs 16 residues. The germline V and J ends were trimmed by 2 bases and 0 bases, with 13 bases remaining between them. The CDR3 spells CASSLTGISSNYGYTF. Here the CDR3 DNA reads TGTGCCAGCAGCTTAACGGGGATCTCTTCTAACTATGGCTACACCTTC.

CDR3 sequence: CASSPQRTTGYTF. CDR3 nucleotide sequence: TGTGCCAGCAGTCCCCAGCGGACGACCGGCTACACCTTC. The chain uses TRBV27 and TRBJ1-2; D ambiguous. The CDR3 length is 13 residues. Germline lookup yields CDR1 MNHEY and CDR2 SMNVEV (reference sequence). Between the trimmed V and J ends, which lost 5 bases and 8 bases, there was a span of 15 bases.

The chain joins TRBV27 to TRBJ2-2; TRBD2 aligns across 8 bases. Germline V gene lookup returns CDR1 MNHEY and CDR2 SMNVEV (reference sequence). Trimming at V came to 2 bases and at J to 5 bases, leaving 1 base not matched to a gene. The CDR3 has 14 residues. This chain's CDR3 is CASSLRGGTGELFF. The CDR3 region has the DNA TGTGCCAGCAGTTTACGGGGGGGGACCGGGGAGCTGTTTTTT.

This chain connects TRBV7-9 to TRBJ2-5; 8 bases map to TRBD2. The CDR3 totals 15 residues. In germline, CDR1 is SEHNR, CDR2 FQNEAQ (reference sequence). J lost 2 bases, V lost 0 bases, and 2 bases had no gene match. The CDR3 reads CASSLAVAGQETQYF. CDR3 DNA: TGTGCCAGCAGCTTAGCGGTAGCGGGGCAAGAGACCCAGTACTTC.

This clone has a handful of counts. J is TRBJ2-3 and V is TRBV11-3; D remains ambiguous. This CDR3 comprises 13 residues. V was clipped by 0 bases and J by 4 bases, with 5 bases between them. CDR1 and CDR2 (germline): SGHNT, YENEEA. The CDR3 loop reads CASSLDYSDTQYF. CDR3 nucleotides: TGTGCCAGCAGCTTAGATTATTCAGATACGCAGTATTTT. Filled out from reference TRBV11-3 and TRBJ2-3, the complete variable domain reads EAGVVQSPRYKIIEKKQPVAFWCNPISGHNTLYWYLQNLGQGPELLIRYENEEAVDDSQLPKDRFSAERLKGVDSTLKIQPAELGDSAVYLCASSLDYSDTQYFGPGTRLTVL.

The chain carries TRBV9 and TRBJ2-3, with 9 bases matching TRBD1. The CDR3 extends over 15 amino acids. Germline CDR1 is SGDLS and CDR2 is YYNGEE. V was clipped by 4 bases and J by 5 bases; unmatched bases: 8. In nucleotides, the CDR3 is TGTGCCAGCAGCCGCGACAGGGGGGTGGGAGATACGCAGTATTTT. Translating it yields CASSRDRGVGDTQYF.

The chain combines TRBV5-1 with TRBJ2-7, with 8 nucleotides matching TRBD1. Germline V CDR1 and CDR2: SGHRS, YFSETQ. V lost 3 bases to trimming and J lost 3 bases; unmatched junction nucleotides: 5. The CDR3 is 14 residues long. CDR3 in amino acids: CASSYSGTGYEQYF. The DNA of the CDR3 is TGCGCCAGCAGCTATTCCGGGACAGGCTACGAGCAGTACTTC.

The rearrangement links TRBV7-2 to TRBJ2-4; D is undetermined. Per the germline V gene, CDR1 is SGHTA and CDR2 is FQGNSA. Trimming removed 0 bases from V and 4 bases from J, with 13 bases in between. The CDR3 spans 16 residues. CDR3 protein: CASSLAVFPPKNIQYF. The DNA of the CDR3 is TGTGCCAGCAGCTTAGCTGTGTTCCCCCCGAAAAACATTCAGTACTTC.

The chain joins TRBV6-5 to TRBJ1-2, with D possibly matching TRBD1 (5 bases). Trimming removed 7 bases from V and 8 bases from J, with 17 bases in between. Per the germline V gene, CDR1 is MNHEY and CDR2 is SVGAGI. CDR3 length equals 13 residues. The CDR3 spells CASNAAGQEGYTF. The CDR3 nucleotides read TGTGCCAGCAATGCCGCGGGGCAGGAAGGCTACACCTTC.

On this clone itself: One junction end does not reproduce the germline sequence, and a read error may be involved. The chain couples TRBV14 to TRBJ1-1; unclear D gene. Germline CDR1 SGHDN, CDR2 FVKESK. This CDR3 region has 13 residues. The CDR3 nucleotides read TGTGCCAGCAGCAAAGAACGGGGAACTGAAGCTTTCTTT. Protein product: CASSKERGTEAFF.

V and J are TRBV5-6 and TRBJ2-2; D perhaps matches TRBD2 (5 bases). V dropped 6 bases and J dropped 1 base, with 7 bases sitting between them. Germline V lookup: CDR1 SGHDT, CDR2 YYEEEE. CDR3 length: 13 residues. The CDR3 nucleotides read TGTGCCAGCATCCGGGGGAACACCGGGGAGCTGTTTTTT. Protein: CASIRGNTGELFF.

The rearrangement links TRBV12-3 or TRBV12-4 to TRBJ1-2, with D maybe TRBD1 (6 bases). The CDR3 consists of 12 residues. V was trimmed by 6 bases and J by 1 base, leaving 6 bases between them. The CDR3 sequence: CASRDSNYGYTF. The CDR3 DNA sequence: TGTGCCAGCAGGGACAGTAACTATGGCTACACCTTC.

This chain uses TRBV7-9 with TRBJ1-5, with 7 nucleotides matching TRBD1. Germline V lookup: CDR1 SEHNR, CDR2 FQNEAQ (reference sequence). V shed 5 bases and J 8 bases; nucleotides not matched to a gene: 12. This CDR3 has 15 residues. The CDR3 DNA reads as TGTGCCAGCAGCACCCACGAGGGGGCGGAGGAGCCCCAGCATTTT. This translates into CASSTHEGAEEPQHF. The full variable domain, in which reference TRBV7-9 and TRBJ1-5 provide the parts outside the CDR3, is DTGVSQNPRHKITKRGQNVTFRCDPISEHNRLYWYRQTLGQGPEFLTYFQNEAQLEKSRLLSDRFSAERPKGSFSTLEIQRTEQGDSAMYLCASSTHEGAEEPQHFGDGTRLSIL.

The sample holds many counts of this clone. This chain uses TRBV2 with TRBJ1-1, with D tentatively TRBD1 (6 bases). The CDR3 has 12 residues. V was pared by 10 bases and J by 4 bases, with 13 bases between. CDR1 is SNHLY, CDR2 FYNNEI, per germline. CDR3 amino acids: CATSFRGTEAFF. The CDR3 region has the DNA TGTGCCACCTCCTTCAGGGGCACTGAAGCTTTCTTT.

The chain has TRBV7-3 and TRBJ2-1, with 9 bases aligning to TRBD1. Germline CDR1 and CDR2: SGHTA and FQGTGA. CDR3 length equals 16 residues. V was clipped by 0 bases and J by 6 bases; unmatched bases: 6. The CDR3 protein is CASSLTADRGFNEQFF. The CDR3 bases are TGTGCCAGCAGCTTAACGGCCGACAGGGGGTTCAATGAGCAGTTCTTC.

The chain joins TRBV27 to TRBJ1-2; 7 positions agree with TRBD1. With V trimmed by 5 bases and J by 6 bases, 9 bases remained unmatched. Looked up from germline, CDR1 is MNHEY and CDR2 is SMNVEV (reference sequence). This CDR3 has 14 residues. The CDR3 sequence: CASSPPGQSHGYTF. The CDR3 region has the DNA TGTGCCAGCAGTCCTCCGGGACAGTCGCATGGCTACACCTTC.

The chain employs TRBV4-2 and TRBJ2-5; TRBD2 might be the D (6 bases). The CDR3 consists of 15 residues. CDR1 LGHNA and CDR2 YNFKEQ come from the germline V gene. Trimming left V 4 bases short and J 5 bases short, with 17 bases between. The CDR3: CASSLGLSGGETQYF. The DNA for the CDR3 is TGTGCCAGCAGCCTTGGTCTTTCCGGAGGGGAGACCCAGTACTTC.

The chain carries TRBV18 and TRBJ2-5, with 8 bases aligning to TRBD2. Germline CDR1 reads KGHSH; CDR2 reads LQKENI. V lost 3 bases and J lost 4; bases outside the gene matches: 4. The CDR3 is 14 amino acids. CDR3 amino acids: CASSPAGGSETQYF. CDR3 bases: TGTGCCAGCTCACCGGCGGGAGGATCAGAGACCCAGTACTTC. Complete variable domain (other parts from reference TRBV18 and TRBJ2-5): NAGVMQNPRHLVRRRGQEARLRCSPMKGHSHVYWYRQLPEEGLKFMVYLQKENIIDESGMPKERFSAEFPKEGPSILRIQQVVRGDSAAYFCASSPAGGSETQYFGPGTRLLVL.

V is TRBV2 and J is TRBJ1-5; 7 bases agree with TRBD1. Germline V gives CDR1 SNHLY, CDR2 FYNNEI. Trimming cost V 5 bases and J 7 bases; bases outside gene matches: 11. The CDR3 is 15 amino acids. CDR3 coding DNA: TGTGCCAGCAGTTGGACAGGTGGCGGTAACCAGCCCCAGCATTTT. This gives the protein CASSWTGGGNQPQHF. The variable domain in full, completed from reference TRBV2 and TRBJ1-5, reads EPEVTQTPSHQVTQMGQEVILRCVPISNHLYFYWYRQILGQKVEFLVSFYNNEISEKSEIFDDQFSVERPDGSNFTLKIRSTKLEDSAMYFCASSWTGGGNQPQHFGDGTRLSIL.

This clone occurred a few times. This rearrangement joins TRBV3-1 (or the pseudogene TRBV3-2) to TRBJ1-5, with D uncertain. CDR3 length: 14 amino acids. V was shortened by 5 bases and J by 0 bases, with 8 bases between the two germline ends. Germline V gives CDR1 LGHDT, CDR2 YNNKEL (reference sequence). The CDR3 spells CASSYGNSNQPQHF. The CDR3, as DNA: TGTGCCAGCAGCTACGGGAATAGCAATCAGCCCCAGCATTTT.

About this clone itself: The sample contains more than one DNA sequence encoding this CDR3. V and J are TRBV5-1 and TRBJ2-6; no firm D call. Germline V lookup: CDR1 SGHRS, CDR2 YFSETQ. The length of the CDR3 is 15 residues. The ends were cut back, 0 bases at V and 0 bases at J, with 4 bases in the middle. In DNA, the CDR3 is TGCGCCAGCAGCTTGGCTAACTCTGGGGCCAACGTCCTGACTTTC. Protein: CASSLANSGANVLTF.

This chain connects TRBV4-1 to TRBJ2-3; the D is unclear. Trimming took off 0 bases at V and 0 bases at J, with 10 bases between the two ends. The V gene's germline CDR1 is MGHRA and CDR2 YSYEKL. This CDR3 is 16 amino acids long. The CDR3 region has the DNA TGCGCCAGCAGCCAAGACGGCCCCGGGAGCACAGATACGCAGTATTTT. Its protein product is CASSQDGPGSTDTQYF.